This entry is about one T cell receptor beta chain. No antigen is known for it. Base qualities are missing; no much larger clone stands one base away. The trial excluded patients who had a history of autoimmune disease or who were on systemic immunosuppression. In every dose cohort, peripheral blood was drawn for TCR sequencing at baseline, cycle 4 day 1, and cycle 7 day 1. The samples were taken from a phase I, first-in-human, multicenter, open-label dose-escalation trial of ivuxolimab. Adults with locally advanced or metastatic head and neck squamous cell, hepatocellular, melanoma or renal cell carcinoma were enrolled in the trial. Before TCR sequencing, CD4+ and CD8+ T cells were separately sorted from peripheral blood. These data belong to a study of OX40 agonist ivuxolimab in advanced cancers. Broadly, across the study: Ivuxolimab, which targeted the costimulatory receptor OX40 (CD134), was an agonistic, fully human IgG2 monoclonal antibody. The monotherapy dose-escalation portion (N = 52 patients) of the phase I ivuxolimab trial is reported in the paper. Prior anti-PD-1, anti-PD-L1 or anti-CTLA-4 therapy was permitted, and checkpoint inhibitors had been received by around 40% of dose-escalation patients. A male proportion of approximately 83% and a mean age of around 60 years, ranging from roughly 23 to 90, were recorded for the dose-escalation cohort. Intravenous ivuxolimab was administered to patients every 2 weeks at six dose levels: 0.01, 0.1, 0.3, 1.5, 3 and 10 mg/kg. Of the 50 to 55 patients in dose escalation, some 20 had hepatocellular carcinoma, some 15 had melanoma, 9 had renal cell carcinoma and 9 had head and neck cancer. The point of sequencing TCRbeta in the periphery was to test whether ivuxolimab changed TCR sequence diversity and drove clonal T-cell expansion. Three dose-escalation patients achieved partial responses, one with hepatocellular carcinoma and two with cutaneous melanoma.

For sequencing of the TCRbeta CDR3 region, genomic DNA was extracted from the sorted cells. The immunoSEQ Assay was used for sequencing of TCRbeta CDR3 regions. The source is immuneACCESS, and TCRdb retained only in-frame sequences with V and J called. Part of the clones is not carried over; for the studies checked, unresolved V genes explain less than half of this, and the remainder is unexplained. This sample gives 11,000 or so clones in total; roughly 80% of them show up just once. The ten largest make up about a tenth of the sample. General conclusions and limits of the study: After ivuxolimab, expanded clones were on average more numerous among CD8+ T cells than among CD4+ T cells. Low levels of normalized T-cell clonal expansion were also seen in some nonresponding patients. Antigen specificity was not determined for the clonally expanded peripheral T cells. In partial responders in the 0.1-3.0 mg/kg groups, normalized peripheral clonal expansion was found to be among the lowest, especially among CD8+ T cells. At doses of 0.1 to 3.0 mg/kg, clonal expansion of both CD4+ and CD8+ blood T cells was observed from baseline to week 6.

Including cysteine and phenylalanine, the CDR3 has 15 amino acids. The entry retains the CDR3 DNA only, 45 bases that are in frame from base 1. V was cut back by 2 bases and J by 4 bases, leaving a gap of 14 bases between them. Based on the germline V gene, the CDR1 and CDR2 sequences are SGHTS and YDEGEE. The V and J genes are TRBV5-8 and TRBJ2-3; the D gene could be either TRBD1 or TRBD2, each agreeing at 6 bases. This receptor was identified in an adult with an advanced solid tumor such as melanoma, head and neck, liver or kidney cancer. Material: CD4+ or CD8+ T cells sorted from blood, obtained in a trial of the OX40 agonist ivuxolimab. CDR3 protein: CASSLVGGEADTQYF. The nucleotide sequence reads as follows: TGTGCCAGCAGCTTAGTCGGGGGCGAGGCAGATACGCAGTATTTT. With the rest looked up from the reference TRBV5-8 and TRBJ2-3 genes rather than sequenced, the full variable domain is EAGVTQSPTHLIKTRGQQATLRCSPISGHTSVYWYQQALGLGLQFLLWYDEGEERNRGNFPPRFSGRQFPNYSSELNVNALELEDSALYLCASSLVGGEADTQYFGPGTRLTVL.